The clone carrying this T cell receptor (beta chain) appeared a few times. Its matching antigen is unknown. V was clipped by 0 bases and J by 1 base, with 13 bases between them. CDR1 is SGHVS, CDR2 FQNEAQ, per germline. The CDR3 sequence is 16 residues long. The entry originates in a study of CD8 T cells in ankylosing spondylitis. For TCR beta, libraries came from quantitative 5'-RACE with molecular barcodes. One entry per CDR3 protein, called by TCRdb with MiXCR from the 5' RACE reads. This sample yields more than 150,000 distinct CDR3 sequences, of which more than 10% are seen a single time; 16% belongs to the top ten. Whole-study results and caveats: Clones linked to disease were reported to show significant enrichment in matched ankylosing spondylitis synovial fluid. Past studies reported some motif variants in reactive arthritis synovial fluid and blood.

The sample taken for sequencing was blood, either unsorted or a sorted T cell fraction (not recorded which). The J gene is TRBJ2-7, the V gene TRBV7-8, with D perhaps matching TRBD2 (7 bases). This TCR was sampled from a male donor with ankylosing spondylitis or in good health (not recorded which). The CDR3 sequence: CASSLAPGGRSYEQYF. In DNA, the CDR3 is TGTGCCAGCAGCTTAGCGCCCGGGGGGCGATCCTACGAGCAGTACTTC.